This T cell receptor (beta chain) was recorded in a study of neurological immune-mediated disorders. There are many counts of this clonotype. This CDR3 has 12 amino acids. Germline loops: CDR1 SEHNR, CDR2 FQNEAQ (reference sequence). Trimming shortened V by 1 base and J by 7 bases, and 7 bases separated the two germline ends. TCRdb passed the 5' RACE reads through MiXCR, listing each CDR3 protein once. The sample holds some 57,000 distinct CDR3 sequences, less than 6% seen once. This TCR derives from a woman between 50 and 59 years old with multiple sclerosis. The source material was PBMCs. The chain has TRBV7-9 and TRBJ1-2, with a possible D match to TRBD1 (5 bases). The CDR3 DNA reads as TGTGCCAGCAGCTTAGAAACAGGTGGCTACACCTTC. Translated: CASSLETGGYTF. Variable domain in full (rest from reference TRBV7-9 and TRBJ1-2): DTGVSQNPRHKITKRGQNVTFRCDPISEHNRLYWYRQTLGQGPEFLTYFQNEAQLEKSRLLSDRFSAERPKGSFSTLEIQRTEQGDSAMYLCASSLETGGYTFGSGTRLTVV.